The 8 T cell receptor beta chains given below trace back to one sample, sequenced in a study of regulatory T cells in long-lasting Graves disease. Time point specified: newly diagnosed GD, antithyroid drugs for less than 3 months. The TCR library was made from RNA extracted from PBMCs. Relying on iRepertoire HTBI primers and Arm-PCR of CDR3 regions, the team built TCR beta libraries. TCRdb ran MiXCR on the multiplex PCR reads and lists one entry per CDR3 protein. Counted here are about 240,000 distinct CDR3 sequences, 20% to 25% occurring once; the ten biggest clones make up about 15%. Sample: peripheral blood mononuclear cells (PBMCs), taken at new diagnosis, from a patient treated with antithyroid drugs. These receptors were obtained from a female donor with Graves disease.

This clonotype appeared many times. The V call is TRBV10-3, the J call TRBJ1-5; TRBD1 matches at 8 bases. The germline V gene has CDR1 ENHRY and CDR2 SYGVKD. This CDR3 region has 14 residues. Trimming at V came to 2 bases and at J to 4 bases, leaving 1 base not matched to a gene. The CDR3 region is CAISERQGNQPQHF. The CDR3 nucleotides read TGTGCCATCAGTGAGCGACAGGGGAATCAGCCCCAGCATTTT.

This clonotype was detected ten times or more. The chain employs TRBV14 and TRBJ2-3, with 7 bases matching TRBD1. The CDR3 sequence is 17 residues long. The trim removed 7 bases at V and 0 bases at J, leaving 13 bases unmatched. Germline V lookup: CDR1 SGHDN, CDR2 FVKESK. The DNA of the CDR3 is TGTGCCAGCACCTCCGGGACAGAGTCAACTAGCACAGATACGCAGTATTTT. Residues: CASTSGTESTSTDTQYF. The full variable domain, in which reference TRBV14 and TRBJ2-3 provide the parts outside the CDR3, is EAGVTQFPSHSVIEKGQTVTLRCDPISGHDNLYWYRRVMGKEIKFLLHFVKESKQDESGMPNNRFLAERTGGTYSTLKVQPAELEDSGVYFCASTSGTESTSTDTQYFGPGTRLTVL.

This clonotype was picked up many times. The rearrangement links TRBV12-3 or TRBV12-4 to TRBJ1-6; TRBD1 matches at 8 bases. The length of the CDR3 is 15 residues. The V gene end was trimmed by 6 bases and the J gene end by 4 bases; junction bases not matched to a gene: 5. CDR3 region: CASSTDRAYNSPLHF. DNA of the CDR3: TGTGCCAGCAGCACGGACAGGGCTTATAATTCACCCCTCCACTTT.

The chain joins TRBV11-2 to TRBJ2-1; 9 bases align to TRBD2. Germline values: CDR1 SGHAT, CDR2 FQNNGV. There are 16 residues in the CDR3. Trimming removed 5 bases from V and 0 bases from J; junction bases left unmatched: 5. In DNA form, the CDR3 reads TGTGCCAGCAGCAGGCTAGCGGGGAGCTCCTACAATGAGCAGTTCTTC. It codes for CASSRLAGSSYNEQFF.

This clonotype was picked up many times. This chain connects TRBV20-1 to TRBJ1-6, with a weak D call TRBD1 (6 bases). CDR1 and CDR2 (germline): DFQATT, SNEGSKA (reference sequence). This CDR3 has 16 residues. The germline V and J ends were trimmed by 0 bases and 3 bases, with 12 bases remaining between them. The DNA for the CDR3 is TGCAGTGCTAGAGACTACAGGGCCATCTATAATTCACCCCTCCACTTT. Protein: CSARDYRAIYNSPLHF.

The V call is TRBV20-1, the J call TRBJ2-2; tentative D call: TRBD2 (5 bases). Trimming took 0 bases from V and 1 from J, leaving 6 bases between them. The CDR3 totals 14 residues. Germline V gene data show CDR1 as DFQATT and CDR2 as SNEGSKA (reference sequence). The chain's CDR3 is CSARESGNTGELFF. In DNA form, the CDR3 reads TGCAGTGCTAGAGAGAGCGGGAACACCGGGGAGCTGTTTTTT.

This clonotype was seen only a few times. One end of the junction varies from germline; a read error may be responsible. This rearrangement joins TRBV12-3 or TRBV12-4 to TRBJ2-1; D is unclear. The CDR3 contains 15 residues. CDR3: CASSFPTNSLNKQLF. CDR3 coding DNA: TGTGCCAGCAGTTTCCCAACTAATTCCCTCAATAAGCAGCTCTTC.

This clonotype has a count of ten or more. The chain employs TRBV20-1 and TRBJ1-1; D uncertain. V gave up 5 bases and J gave up 1 base, with 14 bases separating them. In germline, CDR1 is DFQATT, CDR2 SNEGSKA (reference sequence). CDR3 length: 14 amino acids. The CDR3 DNA follows: TGCAGTGCTCACGCCCGGACGGGGAACACTGAAGCTTTCTTT. It yields the protein CSAHARTGNTEAFF.